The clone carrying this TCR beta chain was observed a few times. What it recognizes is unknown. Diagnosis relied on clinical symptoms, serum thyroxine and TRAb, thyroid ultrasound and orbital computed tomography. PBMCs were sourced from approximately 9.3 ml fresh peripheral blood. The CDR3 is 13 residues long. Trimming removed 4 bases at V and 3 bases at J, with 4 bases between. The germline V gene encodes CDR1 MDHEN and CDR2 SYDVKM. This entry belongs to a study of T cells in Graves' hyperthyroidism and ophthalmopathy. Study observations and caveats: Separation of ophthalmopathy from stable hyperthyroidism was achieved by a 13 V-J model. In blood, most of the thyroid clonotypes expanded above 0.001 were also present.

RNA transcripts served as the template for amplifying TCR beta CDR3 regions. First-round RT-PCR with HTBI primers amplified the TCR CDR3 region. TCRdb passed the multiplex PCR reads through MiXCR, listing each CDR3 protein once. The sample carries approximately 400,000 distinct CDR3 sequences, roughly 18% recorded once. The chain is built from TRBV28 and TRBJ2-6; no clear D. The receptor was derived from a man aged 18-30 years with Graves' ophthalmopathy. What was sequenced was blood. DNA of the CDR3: TGTGCCAGCAGTTCTCATGGGGCCAACGTCCTGACTTTC. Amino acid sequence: CASSSHGANVLTF.